This section outlines one TCR beta chain sequence together with its context. The sample is drawn from a study of blood T cell repertoires in COVID-19. Looking at the study overall: Material from acute and convalescent COVID-19 was sourced from the United States, Italy and Spain. T cells, B-cell-depleted T cells, or PBMCs supplied cDNA or gDNA.

Study processing details: Reference gene primer amplification yielded estimated nucleated cell counts. Some clones are missing from TCRdb's copy, which holds only in-frame ones; the method was immunoSEQ multiplex PCR. D and trimming come from the DNA, and the V and J calls and clone size come from that table. Among over 20,000 clones, 83% were seen once, and the ten largest hold 6.7%. The sequence derives from a human donor in a cohort sampled during active COVID-19. The sequenced material came from peripheral blood.

The DNA for the CDR3 is TGTGCCAGCAGCCACCCAGGGGAGGGGAGCTATGGCTACACCTTC. It encodes CASSHPGEGSYGYTF. The V gene is TRBV14, the J gene TRBJ1-2; TRBD1 is a possible D gene (6 bases). The CDR3 totals 15 residues. V lost 3 bases and J 4 bases, leaving 15 bases between the germline ends. Germline V CDR1 and CDR2: SGHDN, FVKESK. Together with reference TRBV14 and TRBJ1-2, the CDR3 gives the full variable domain: EAGVTQFPSHSVIEKGQTVTLRCDPISGHDNLYWYRRVMGKEIKFLLHFVKESKQDESGMPNNRFLAERTGGTYSTLKVQPAELEDSGVYFCASSHPGEGSYGYTFGSGTRLTVV.